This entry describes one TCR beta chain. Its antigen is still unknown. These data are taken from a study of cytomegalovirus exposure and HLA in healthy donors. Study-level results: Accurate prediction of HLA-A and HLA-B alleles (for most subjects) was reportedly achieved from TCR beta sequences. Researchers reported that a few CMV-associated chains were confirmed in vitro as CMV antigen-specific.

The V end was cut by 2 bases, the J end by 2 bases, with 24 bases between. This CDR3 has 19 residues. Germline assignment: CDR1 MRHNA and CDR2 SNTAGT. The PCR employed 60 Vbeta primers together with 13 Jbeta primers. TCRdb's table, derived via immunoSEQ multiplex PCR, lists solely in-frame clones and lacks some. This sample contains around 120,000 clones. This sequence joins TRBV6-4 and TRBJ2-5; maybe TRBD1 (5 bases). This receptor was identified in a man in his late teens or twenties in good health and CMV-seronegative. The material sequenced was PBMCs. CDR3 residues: CASSDPGARGCLEQETQYF. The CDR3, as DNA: TGTGCCAGCAGTGACCCTGGGGCCCGAGGCTGTTTAGAGCAAGAGACCCAGTACTTC.